This T cell receptor beta chain emerged from a study of Ad26.COV2.S vaccination and SARS-CoV-2 variants. Study overall: Donor got 5x10^10 or 1x10^11 viral particles of Ad26.COV2.S.

Produced via immunoSEQ multiplex PCR; TCRdb's table is partial and in-frame only. In the table there are 410,000 or so clones, about 93% of which are singletons. Germline CDR1 LNHDA, CDR2 SQIVND (reference sequence). The CDR3 sequence is 14 residues long. Trimming at V came to 6 bases and at J to 2 bases, leaving 2 bases not matched to a gene. As for treatment: over 15 received Ad26.COV2.S at low or high dose, single or two shots; roughly five received placebo; per-sample allocation not given. Collection of the samples took place on day 63 after the first injection of vaccine or placebo. The individual, an adult aged 18-55 years, was a donor in Boston. This vaccine is an Ad26 vector that expresses the Wuhan-strain SARS-CoV-2 spike.

Sequencing was performed on peripheral blood, taken in a trial of Ad26.COV2.S vaccine versus placebo. The sequence was collected from a person aged 18-60 years who received the Ad26.COV2.S COVID-19 vaccine or a placebo. The rearrangement uses TRBV19 and TRBJ1-5; 9 bases map to TRBD1. Here the CDR3 reads CASRQGAGNQPQHF. The CDR3 nucleotides read TGTGCCAGTAGACAGGGGGCGGGCAATCAGCCCCAGCATTTT.